The clone carrying this TCR beta chain was seen ten or more times. The antigen remains unidentified. This sample is drawn from a study of response to subunit inactivated influenza vaccine. Looked up from germline, CDR1 is LGHNA and CDR2 is YSLEER. Trimming pared 1 base from V and 3 bases from J, leaving 7 bases between. The CDR3 spans 14 residues. TCRdb re-derived calls from the RT-PCR reads in MiXCR, one entry per CDR3 protein. The table shows under 500,000 distinct CDR3 sequences, with roughly 9.7% occurring only once. Study conclusions and caveats: Each seasonal influenza vaccination, the authors suggested, recruits few new T cells.

V gene TRBV4-3 combines with J gene TRBJ1-5; no clear D. Here the sequenced sample was PBMCs from blood, taken 35 to 45 days after vaccination. This sequence was found in a man in his forties or fifties who received an inactivated influenza vaccine. The CDR3 loop reads CASSQGAVNQPQHF. The CDR3 nucleotides are TGCGCCAGCAGCCAAGGGGCAGTCAATCAGCCCCAGCATTTT.